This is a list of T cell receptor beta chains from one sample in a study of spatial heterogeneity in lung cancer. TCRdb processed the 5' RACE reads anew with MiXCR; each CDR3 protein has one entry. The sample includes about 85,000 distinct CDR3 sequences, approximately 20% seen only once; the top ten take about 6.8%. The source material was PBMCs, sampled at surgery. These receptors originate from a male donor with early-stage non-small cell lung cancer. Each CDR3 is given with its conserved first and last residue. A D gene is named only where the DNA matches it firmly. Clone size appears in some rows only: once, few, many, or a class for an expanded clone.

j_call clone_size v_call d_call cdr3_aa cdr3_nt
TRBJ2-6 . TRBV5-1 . CASRQSSGANVLTF TGCGCCAGCAGACAAAGCTCTGGGGCCAACGTCCTGACTTTC
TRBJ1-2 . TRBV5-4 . CASSLATGADYGYTF TGTGCCAGCAGCTTGGCTACGGGGGCGGACTATGGCTACACCTTC
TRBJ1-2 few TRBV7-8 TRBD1 CASSPSGGGYGYTF TGTGCCAGCAGCCCTTCAGGGGGTGGGTATGGCTACACCTTC
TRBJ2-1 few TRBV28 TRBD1 CASSRGRDRRYNEQFF TGTGCCAGCAGTCGAGGCCGGGACAGGCGCTACAATGAGCAGTTCTTC
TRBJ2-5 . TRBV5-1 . CASSFTEEPQETQYF TGCGCCAGCAGCTTCACCGAGGAGCCCCAAGAGACCCAGTACTTC
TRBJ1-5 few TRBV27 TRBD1 CASRSGQGAPHF TGTGCCAGCAGGTCCGGACAGGGGGCGCCACATTTT
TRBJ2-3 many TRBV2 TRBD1 CARATGTGANTDTQYF TGTGCCCGAGCAACCGGGACAGGGGCAAACACAGATACGCAGTATTTT
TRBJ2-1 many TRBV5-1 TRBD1 CASSPGQYYNEQFF TGCGCCAGCAGCCCGGGACAGTACTACAATGAGCAGTTCTTC
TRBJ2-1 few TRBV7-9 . CASSLQLTNEQFF TGTGCCAGCAGCTTACAGTTAACTAATGAGCAGTTCTTC
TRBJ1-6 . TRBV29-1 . CSVAQGGDNSPLHF TGCAGCGTGGCACAGGGCGGGGATAATTCACCCCTCCACTTT
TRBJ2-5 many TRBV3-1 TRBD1 CASRPADRGTETQYF TGTGCCAGCAGACCCGCCGACAGGGGCACGGAGACCCAGTACTTC
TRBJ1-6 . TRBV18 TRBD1 CASSTDRGHNSPLHF TGTGCCAGCTCAACGGACAGGGGGCATAATTCACCCCTCCACTTT
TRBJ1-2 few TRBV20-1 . CSAPGTATYGYTF TGCAGTGCTCCCGGGACTGCAACCTATGGCTACACCTTC
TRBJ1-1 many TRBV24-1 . CATSDLREAFF TGTGCCACCAGTGATTTGCGTGAAGCTTTCTTT
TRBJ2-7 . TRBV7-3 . CASSAANGASGAYEQYF TGTGCCAGCAGCGCAGCTAACGGGGCCTCGGGGGCCTACGAGCAGTACTTC
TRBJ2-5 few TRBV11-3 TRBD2 CASSYRLAGGETQYF TGTGCCAGCAGCTACCGACTAGCGGGGGGAGAGACCCAGTACTTC
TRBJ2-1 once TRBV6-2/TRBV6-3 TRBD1 CASTQRGTGGYNEQFF TGTGCCAGCACACAAAGGGGGACAGGGGGCTACAATGAGCAGTTCTTC
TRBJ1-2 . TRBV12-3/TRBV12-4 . CASSLSGSYGYTF TGTGCCAGCAGCCTTTCTGGGAGCTATGGCTACACCTTC
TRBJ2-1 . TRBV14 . CASSQEWVAYNEQFF TGTGCCAGCAGCCAAGAGTGGGTCGCCTACAATGAGCAGTTCTTC
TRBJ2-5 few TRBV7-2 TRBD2 CASSLSWTSGRAEETQYF TGTGCCAGCAGCTTATCATGGACTAGCGGGAGGGCCGAAGAGACCCAGTACTTC
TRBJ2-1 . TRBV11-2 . CVSSLIQDPVGEQFF TGTGTCAGCAGCCTTATACAGGACCCTGTTGGTGAGCAGTTCTTC
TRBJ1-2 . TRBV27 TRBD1 CASSLQGSGYTF TGTGCCAGCAGCTTACAGGGGAGCGGCTACACCTTC
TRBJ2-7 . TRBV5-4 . CASSWVGSLEQYF TGTGCCAGCAGTTGGGTTGGTTCCTTGGAGCAGTACTTC
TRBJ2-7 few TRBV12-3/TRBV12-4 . CASRTGYEQYF TGTGCCAGCAGAACAGGGTACGAGCAGTACTTC
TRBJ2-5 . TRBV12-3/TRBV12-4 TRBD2 CASRRTSGGAPQETQYF TGTGCCAGCAGGAGGACTAGCGGGGGGGCGCCCCAGGAGACCCAGTACTTC
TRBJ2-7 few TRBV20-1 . CSARDPVSSYEQYF TGCAGTGCTAGAGACCCCGTATCCTCCTACGAGCAGTACTTC